The 10 T cell receptor beta chains presented below share a single source sample, sequenced in a study of response to subunit inactivated influenza vaccine. Using its own MiXCR run on the RT-PCR reads, TCRdb lists one record per CDR3 protein. Among 650,000 to 800,000 distinct CDR3 sequences listed, roughly 14% were seen once. This specimen consisted of PBMCs from blood, obtained 14 days before vaccination. These receptor sequences come from a man aged 50 to 60 who received an inactivated influenza vaccine.

This clonotype showed up just a few times. Germline is not matched at one junction end, which may reflect a read error. The rearrangement links TRBV28 to TRBJ1-2; perhaps TRBD1 as D (6 bases). The CDR3 covers 11 residues. Looked up from germline, CDR1 is MDHEN and CDR2 is SYDVKM. The CDR3 protein is CATQGPDGYTF. As DNA, the CDR3 is TGTGCCACCCAGGGGCCCGATGGCTATACCTTC.

This chain links TRBV5-1 with TRBJ2-1, with D uncertain. This CDR3 has 15 residues. The V and J ends lost 1 base and 5 bases respectively, with 13 bases between them. Per the germline V gene, CDR1 is SGHRS and CDR2 is YFSETQ. DNA of the CDR3: TGCGCCAGCAGCTTGTTGGTAGAGAAACACAATGAGCAGTTCTTC. As protein: CASSLLVEKHNEQFF.

The chain couples TRBV10-3 to TRBJ2-1, with a weak D call TRBD2 (5 bases). V was shortened by 8 bases and J by 0 bases, with 14 bases between the two germline ends. The CDR3 loop spans 15 amino acids. Germline CDR1 ENHRY, CDR2 SYGVKD. The CDR3 loop reads CAIRQDLNSYNEQFF. DNA for the CDR3: TGTGCCATCCGTCAGGACTTAAACTCCTACAATGAGCAGTTCTTC.

The V call is TRBV5-1, the J call TRBJ2-5; tentatively, D is TRBD2 (6 bases). The CDR3 loop spans 15 amino acids. The V gene lost 0 bases and the J gene lost 2 bases, with 11 bases spanning the gap. Germline CDR1 is SGHRS and CDR2 is YFSETQ. The CDR3 sequence: CASSLVVGGQETQYF. In DNA form, the CDR3 reads TGCGCCAGCAGCTTGGTTGTGGGGGGTCAAGAGACCCAGTACTTC.

This clonotype was observed a few times. The rearrangement uses TRBV3-1 and TRBJ1-6; D unclear. Trimming took 5 bases from V and 7 from J, leaving 18 bases between them. The CDR3 totals 16 residues. Germline loops: CDR1 LGHDT, CDR2 YNNKEL (reference sequence). The CDR3: CASSFRWPLRNSPLHF. The CDR3 DNA sequence: TGTGCCAGCAGCTTTCGATGGCCCCTCAGGAATTCACCCCTCCACTTT.

V is TRBV14 and J is TRBJ2-5; 11 bases align to TRBD2. Per the germline V gene, CDR1 is SGHDN and CDR2 is FVKESK. This CDR3 is 15 amino acids long. V shed 2 bases and J 7 bases; nucleotides not matched to a gene: 6. CDR3 bases: TGTGCCAGCAGCCAATTTAGCGGGAGGGCCGGGACCCAGTACTTC. Translating gives CASSQFSGRAGTQYF.

This clonotype was counted only a few times. This chain connects TRBV10-3 to TRBJ2-3; D perhaps matches TRBD1 (5 bases). The V gene lost 7 bases and the J gene lost 3 bases, with 14 bases spanning the gap. CDR3 length: 14 residues. Germline V CDR1 and CDR2: ENHRY, SYGVKD. CDR3 DNA sequence: TGTGCCATCACCACCCAGGGAAGAACAGATACGCAGTATTTT. Translating it yields CAITTQGRTDTQYF.

The chain has TRBV28 and TRBJ2-4; maybe TRBD1 (6 bases). The V gene lost 5 bases and the J gene lost 0 bases, with 14 bases spanning the gap. Germline V gene data show CDR1 as MDHEN and CDR2 as SYDVKM. This CDR3 is 16 amino acids long. CDR3 nucleotide sequence: TGTGCCAGCAGTCAAGGACAGAGTCTAGCCAAAAACATTCAGTACTTC. Protein sequence: CASSQGQSLAKNIQYF.

This clonotype was picked up a small number of times. This chain uses TRBV4-2 with TRBJ2-5; no clear D gene. The CDR3 runs 15 residues. The V gene's germline CDR1 is LGHNA and CDR2 YNFKEQ. The V and J ends lost 0 bases and 1 base respectively, with 9 bases between them. The CDR3 here is CASSQDGTAQETQYF. In DNA form, the CDR3 reads TGTGCCAGCAGCCAAGATGGCACAGCCCAAGAGACCCAGTACTTC.

The rearrangement joins TRBV20-1 to TRBJ2-5; no reliable D call. In germline, CDR1 is DFQATT, CDR2 SNEGSKA (reference sequence). V lost 3 bases and J lost 0, with 8 bases in between. The CDR3 consists of 13 residues. CDR3 in amino acids: CSASKQNQETQYF. DNA for the CDR3: TGCAGTGCTAGCAAGCAGAACCAAGAGACCCAGTACTTC.